This T cell receptor beta chain was recorded in a study of T cells in localized non-small cell lung cancer. General observations from the study: Appearing in adjacent lung were a median approximately 57 of the top 100 tumor clones. Sequence data derive from only one tumor region, so heterogeneity remains possible. Those with higher blood T cell density had longer overall survival. Tumor trailed uninvolved adjacent lung in T cell clonality, which peaked there.

TCRdb keeps only in-frame clones here, not all; method: immunoSEQ multiplex PCR. The sample includes under 35,000 clones, about 91% of them seen just once. This clone occurred a few times. Its antigen is as yet unknown. Trimming shortened V by 11 bases and J by 0 bases, and 11 bases separated the two germline ends. CDR1 and CDR2 (germline): LNHDA, SQIVND (reference sequence). The CDR3 totals 13 residues. The J gene is TRBJ2-1, the V gene TRBV19; D gene uncertain. Sequenced here: peripheral blood mononuclear cells, sampled before any cancer treatment. The clonotype comes from a female donor at least 60 years old with stage II lung adenocarcinoma. CDR3 loop: CASADSSYNEQFF. The CDR3 DNA reads as TGTGCCTCTGCGGATAGCTCCTACAATGAGCAGTTCTTC.